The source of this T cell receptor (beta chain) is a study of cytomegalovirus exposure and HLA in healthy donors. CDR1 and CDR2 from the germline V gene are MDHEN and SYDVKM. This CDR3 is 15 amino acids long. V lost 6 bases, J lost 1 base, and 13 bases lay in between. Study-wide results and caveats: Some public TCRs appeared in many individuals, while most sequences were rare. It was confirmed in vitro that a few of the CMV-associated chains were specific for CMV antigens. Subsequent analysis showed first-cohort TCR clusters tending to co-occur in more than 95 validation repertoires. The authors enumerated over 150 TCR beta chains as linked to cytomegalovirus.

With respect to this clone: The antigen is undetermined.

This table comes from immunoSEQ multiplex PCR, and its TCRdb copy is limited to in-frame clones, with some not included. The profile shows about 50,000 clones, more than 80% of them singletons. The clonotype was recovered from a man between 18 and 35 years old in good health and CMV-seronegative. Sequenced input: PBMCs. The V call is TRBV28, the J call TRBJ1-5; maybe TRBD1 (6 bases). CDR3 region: CASSPRGLSNQPQHF. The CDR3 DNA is TGTGCCAGCAGCCCTAGGGGGTTGAGCAATCAGCCCCAGCATTTT.